The 27 T cell receptor beta chains presented below share a single source sample, sequenced in a study of draining lymph node invasion in breast cancer. TCRdb itself ran the bulk RNA-seq reads through MiXCR, one entry per CDR3 protein. The table lists some 2,900 distinct CDR3 sequences, around 70% of them singletons, with roughly 7.7% in the top ten. Sorting for CD4+ CD45RA- CD25high cells yielded memory regulatory T cells. The sample consisted of sorted memory Tregs from a lymph node. The source is a female donor with luminal breast cancer.

The chain carries TRBV5-1 and TRBJ2-5; no reliable D call. V was shortened by 0 bases and J by 1 base, with 7 bases between the two germline ends. The CDR3 spans 14 residues. The germline CDR1 and CDR2 sequences are SGHRS and YFSETQ. The CDR3 here is CASSLGGSQETQYF. The CDR3 nucleotides are TGCGCCAGCAGCTTGGGCGGCAGCCAAGAGACCCAGTACTTC.

The chain joins TRBV12-3 or TRBV12-4 to TRBJ2-7; 7 bases are a match to TRBD2. The CDR3 runs 13 residues. Trimming at V came to 2 bases and at J to 4 bases, leaving 2 bases not matched to a gene. CDR3 loop: CASSLTGGYEQYF. As DNA, the CDR3 is TGTGCCAGCAGTTTAACGGGAGGTTACGAGCAGTACTTC.

The chain links TRBV11-1 to TRBJ2-1, with TRBD2 identical over 8 bases. This CDR3 contains 13 residues. Germline CDR1 and CDR2: SGHAT and FQDESV (reference sequence). Trimming took 3 bases from V and 6 from J; bases not matched to a gene: 1. The CDR3 bases are TGTGCCAGCAGCTTCACTAGCGGCAATGAGCAGTTCTTC. Encoded protein: CASSFTSGNEQFF.

This chain joins TRBV4-2 and TRBJ1-3; 7 nucleotides match TRBD1. This CDR3 spans 14 amino acids. V dropped 6 bases and J dropped 4; count of bases not matched to a gene: 6. Germline loops: CDR1 LGHNA, CDR2 YNFKEQ. The CDR3 protein is CASSYRGAGNTIYF. DNA for the CDR3: TGTGCCAGCAGTTACAGGGGAGCCGGAAACACCATATATTTT.

The V gene is TRBV4-2, the J gene TRBJ2-7; a weak D match, TRBD2 (5 bases). This CDR3 is built from 15 residues. The V end lost 0 bases, the J end lost 5 bases, and 14 bases lay between the germline ends. In germline, CDR1 is LGHNA, CDR2 YNFKEQ. The CDR3 DNA reads TGTGCCAGCAGCCAAGAAGGGCTCGGGGTGGACGAGCAGTACTTC. Its protein product is CASSQEGLGVDEQYF.

The chain uses TRBV20-1 and TRBJ1-1; D gene ambiguous. CDR1 is DFQATT and CDR2 is SNEGSKA in the germline V gene (reference sequence). The CDR3 is made up of 11 amino acids. Trimming cost V 0 bases and J 7 bases, with 6 bases left between them. The CDR3 DNA follows: TGCAGTGCTAGAGATACTATTGAAGCTTTCTTT. Protein: CSARDTIEAFF.

Of note for this clonotype: The CDR3 ends on some other residue instead of the conserved phenylalanine or tryptophan, so this is likely a read error. V usage is TRBV27 and J usage is TRBJ2-1, with 9 positions matching TRBD2. V trimming: 5 bases; J trimming: 4 bases; junction bases outside the gene matches: 6. The length of the CDR3 is 15 residues. The germline CDR1 and CDR2 sequences are MNHEY and SMNVEV (reference sequence). DNA for the CDR3: TGTGCCAGCAGTCGACTAGCGGATTCGTACAATGAGCAGTTCTTA. Translation gives CASSRLADSYNEQFL.

This clonotype was recorded a few times. The rearrangement joins TRBV10-3 to TRBJ2-7; TRBD2 might be the D (6 bases). V was clipped by 3 bases and J by 4 bases, with 13 bases between them. Germline V gives CDR1 ENHRY, CDR2 SYGVKD. This CDR3 comprises 14 residues. Here the CDR3 reads CAISDGSGGYEQYF. CDR3 coding DNA: TGTGCCATCAGTGATGGGAGTGGGGGGTACGAGCAGTACTTC.

This sequence joins TRBV20-1 and TRBJ2-6; no reliable D call. Deletions cut 5 bases from V and 4 bases from J, with 18 bases between. CDR1 and CDR2 from the germline V gene are DFQATT and SNEGSKA (reference sequence). CDR3 size: 16 residues. The CDR3 nucleotides read TGCAGTGCTGATCGGGCCACTCCCCAAGGGGCCAACGTCCTGACTTTC. This codes for CSADRATPQGANVLTF.

This clonotype was picked up a small number of times. This chain links TRBV20-1 with TRBJ2-3; TRBD2 might be the D (6 bases). The CDR3 loop spans 13 amino acids. Germline V gives CDR1 DFQATT, CDR2 SNEGSKA (reference sequence). Trimming removed 5 bases at V and 3 bases at J, with 12 bases between. CDR3 sequence: CSAPLARTDTQYF. In DNA form, the CDR3 reads TGCAGTGCTCCGCTAGCGCGAACAGATACGCAGTATTTT.

The genes are TRBV7-2 and TRBJ2-7; D ambiguous. Trimming removed 1 base from V and 0 bases from J, with 10 bases in between. The CDR3 loop spans 15 amino acids. CDR1 and CDR2 from the germline V gene are SGHTA and FQGNSA. In DNA form, the CDR3 reads TGTGCCAGCAGCTTAGTTGGGGATAGCTCCTACGAGCAGTACTTC. Its translation is CASSLVGDSSYEQYF.

The chain employs TRBV20-1 and TRBJ2-5; perhaps TRBD2 as D (6 bases). Germline lookup yields CDR1 DFQATT and CDR2 SNEGSKA (reference sequence). The CDR3 loop spans 12 amino acids. V was trimmed by 6 bases and J by 5 bases, leaving 13 bases between them. The CDR3: CSAQDYPETQYF. CDR3 bases: TGCAGTGCCCAGGACTATCCGGAGACCCAGTACTTC.

This chain links TRBV9 with TRBJ1-2; 7 bases are shared with TRBD1. Germline CDR1 reads SGDLS; CDR2 reads YYNGEE. The CDR3 is 16 amino acids. V gave up 3 bases and J gave up 5 bases; unmatched junction bases: 13. CDR3 sequence: CASSDSRTGELYGYTF. The CDR3 DNA follows: TGTGCCAGCAGCGACTCCCGTACAGGGGAGTTATATGGCTACACCTTC.

The chain employs TRBV12-3 or TRBV12-4 and TRBJ2-2; maybe TRBD1 (5 bases). The CDR3 is 12 amino acids. Trimming took 6 bases from V and 9 from J, leaving 11 bases between them. CDR3: CASRRQYWELFF. CDR3 sequence (DNA): TGTGCCAGCAGACGACAGTACTGGGAGCTGTTTTTT.

The chain joins TRBV7-8 to TRBJ2-7; no clear D. The V gene lost 1 base and the J gene lost 2 bases, with 6 bases spanning the gap. This CDR3 has 13 amino acids. CDR1 and CDR2 (germline): SGHVS, FQNEAQ. CDR3 region: CASSLGYPYEQYF. The CDR3 DNA sequence: TGTGCCAGCAGCTTAGGATACCCCTACGAGCAGTACTTC.

The chain employs TRBV18 and TRBJ2-5; D not certain. The CDR3 has 13 residues. The germline V gene has CDR1 KGHSH and CDR2 LQKENI. Trimming took off 2 bases at V and 1 base at J, with 5 bases between the two ends. The CDR3 spells CASSPDFQETQYF. The DNA for the CDR3 is TGTGCCAGCTCACCAGACTTCCAAGAGACCCAGTACTTC.

The chain links TRBV7-2 to TRBJ1-2; D not resolved. The V and J ends lost 4 bases and 8 bases respectively, with 14 bases between them. The CDR3 is made up of 13 amino acids. Germline values: CDR1 SGHTA, CDR2 FQGNSA. The DNA for the CDR3 is TGTGCCAGCAGCTCTCACACCAGGCGGGGCTACACCTTC. Its protein product is CASSSHTRRGYTF.

The rearrangement joins TRBV7-9 to TRBJ1-1; D perhaps matches TRBD1 (6 bases). Germline V gene lookup returns CDR1 SEHNR and CDR2 FQNEAQ (reference sequence). Trimming removed 4 bases at V and 3 bases at J, with 12 bases between. The CDR3 has 14 residues. CDR3 sequence (DNA): TGTGCCAGCAGCTCACAGGGAAGGGACACTGAAGCTTTCTTT. Encoded protein: CASSSQGRDTEAFF.

The chain uses TRBV3-1 and TRBJ1-2; TRBD1 agrees at 7 bases. J lost 3 bases, V lost 2 bases, and 6 bases had no gene match. The CDR3 has 15 residues. Germline V lookup: CDR1 LGHDT, CDR2 YNNKEL (reference sequence). The CDR3 here is CASSQWDRVYYGYTF. CDR3 in DNA: TGTGCCAGCAGCCAATGGGACAGAGTATACTATGGCTACACCTTC.

The chain joins TRBV6-5 to TRBJ2-2, with 7 nucleotides matching TRBD2. V shed 0 bases, J shed 4 bases, and the junction held 5 bases outside the gene matches. Germline lookup yields CDR1 MNHEY and CDR2 SVGAGI. There are 16 residues in the CDR3. CDR3 in DNA: TGTGCCAGCAGTTACTCCCGCGGGGGTGGCACCGGGGAGCTGTTTTTT. Protein: CASSYSRGGGTGELFF.

This clonotype is large by share. The chain combines TRBV25-1 with TRBJ1-2, with 9 bases that match TRBD1. The length of the CDR3 is 16 residues. V gave up 5 bases and J gave up 6 bases; unmatched junction bases: 13. Germline V lookup: CDR1 MGHDK, CDR2 SYGVNS. The CDR3 DNA reads as TGTGCCAGCAGTTCCATCCCGGGACAGGGTATCGATGGCTACACCTTC. The encoded protein is CASSSIPGQGIDGYTF.

The chain has TRBV6-5 and TRBJ2-1; possible D gene TRBD1, 6 bases. The V gene lost 5 bases and the J gene lost 2 bases, with 10 bases spanning the gap. CDR1 and CDR2 (germline): MNHEY, SVGAGI. This CDR3 is 14 amino acids long. DNA for the CDR3: TGTGCCAGCAGTAGGGGACAACCCTACAATGAGCAGTTCTTC. It is translated as CASSRGQPYNEQFF.

Of note for this clonotype: One end of the junction does not line up with germline, which may come from a read error. The chain is built from TRBV2 and TRBJ2-7; 13 nucleotides line up with TRBD2. Germline CDR1 SNHLY, CDR2 FYNNEI. The length of the CDR3 is 15 residues. CDR3 region: CASREGTSGIYEQYF. As DNA, the CDR3 is TGTGCCAGCAGAGAAGGGACTAGCGGGATCTACGAGCAGTACTTC. The variable domain in full, completed from reference TRBV2 and TRBJ2-7, reads EPEVTQTPSHQVTQMGQEVILRCVPISNHLYFYWYRQILGQKVEFLVSFYNNEISEKSEIFDDQFSVERPDGSNFTLKIRSTKLEDSAMYFCASREGTSGIYEQYFGPGTRLTVT.

The chain uses TRBV7-2 and TRBJ1-5; no reliable D call. CDR3 length: 13 residues. The V gene's germline CDR1 is SGHTA and CDR2 FQGNSA. V gave up 5 bases and J gave up 5 bases, with 10 bases separating them. The CDR3 sequence is CASSQHRDQPQHF. CDR3 DNA: TGTGCCAGCAGCCAACATCGGGATCAGCCCCAGCATTTT.

CDR3 protein: CASSPNRQGDSPLHF. The CDR3 region has the DNA TGCGCCAGCAGCCCCAATAGACAGGGGGATTCACCCCTCCACTTT. This chain connects TRBV4-1 to TRBJ1-6, with 9 nucleotides matching TRBD1. Germline values: CDR1 MGHRA, CDR2 YSYEKL. The CDR3 runs to 15 residues. The junction had 6 bases not matched to a gene; V was cut back by 4 bases and J by 8 bases.

For the CDR3, the DNA is TGCGCCAGCAGCTTGGCCGGGGCTTCGCTAGCGGGAGACACCGGGGAGCTGTTTTTT. Translation: CASSLAGASLAGDTGELFF. The chain employs TRBV5-1 and TRBJ2-2; 10 bases match TRBD2. Germline CDR1 is SGHRS and CDR2 is YFSETQ. CDR3 size: 19 residues. J lost 3 bases, V lost 0 bases, and 11 bases had no gene match.

The genes are TRBV4-2 and TRBJ2-2; D possibly corresponds to TRBD2 (5 bases). V was shortened by 0 bases and J by 2 bases, with 13 bases between the two germline ends. The CDR3 runs 17 residues. CDR1 and CDR2 from the germline V gene are LGHNA and YNFKEQ. In DNA form, the CDR3 reads TGTGCCAGCAGCCAAGAGCGAAAAGGACTCAACACCGGGGAGCTGTTTTTT. This encodes CASSQERKGLNTGELFF.